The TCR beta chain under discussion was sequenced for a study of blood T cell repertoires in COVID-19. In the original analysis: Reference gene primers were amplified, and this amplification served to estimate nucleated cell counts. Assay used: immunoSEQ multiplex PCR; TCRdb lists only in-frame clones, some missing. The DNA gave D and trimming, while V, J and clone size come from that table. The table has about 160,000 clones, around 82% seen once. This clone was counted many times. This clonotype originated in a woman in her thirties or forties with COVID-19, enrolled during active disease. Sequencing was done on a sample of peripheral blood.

The CDR3, as DNA: TGTGCCAGCAGCCCGGGAGGGGGGTCGAATAACGGGGAGCTGTTTTTT. This translates into CASSPGGGSNNGELFF. The chain carries TRBV7-3 and TRBJ2-2; TRBD2 matches at 8 bases. In germline, CDR1 is SGHTA, CDR2 FQGTGA. Trimming took 5 bases from V and 7 from J; bases not matched to a gene: 12. This CDR3 spans 16 amino acids.